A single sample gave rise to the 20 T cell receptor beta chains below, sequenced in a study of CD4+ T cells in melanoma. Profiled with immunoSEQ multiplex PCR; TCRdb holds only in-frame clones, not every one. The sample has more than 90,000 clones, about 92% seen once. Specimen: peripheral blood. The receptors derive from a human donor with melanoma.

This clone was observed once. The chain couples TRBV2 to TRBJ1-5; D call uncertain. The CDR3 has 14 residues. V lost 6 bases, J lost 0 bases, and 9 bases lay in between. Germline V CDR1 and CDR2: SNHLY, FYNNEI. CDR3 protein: CASSTTYSNQPQHF. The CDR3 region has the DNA TGTGCCAGCAGCACCACCTATAGCAATCAGCCCCAGCATTTT.

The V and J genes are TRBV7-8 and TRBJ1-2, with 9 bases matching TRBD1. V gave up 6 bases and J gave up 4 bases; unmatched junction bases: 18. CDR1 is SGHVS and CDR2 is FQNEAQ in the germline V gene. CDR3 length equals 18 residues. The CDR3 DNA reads TGTGCCAGCAGGCGTCTTGGGACAGGGAGTTCGAAGGGCTATGGCTACACCTTC. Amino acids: CASRRLGTGSSKGYGYTF.

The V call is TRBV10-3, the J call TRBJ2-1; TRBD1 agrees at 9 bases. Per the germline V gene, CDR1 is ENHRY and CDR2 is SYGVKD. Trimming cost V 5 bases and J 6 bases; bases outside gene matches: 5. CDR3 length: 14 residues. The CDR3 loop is CAISLQGAVNEQFF. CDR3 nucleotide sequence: TGTGCCATCAGTTTACAGGGGGCGGTCAATGAGCAGTTCTTC.

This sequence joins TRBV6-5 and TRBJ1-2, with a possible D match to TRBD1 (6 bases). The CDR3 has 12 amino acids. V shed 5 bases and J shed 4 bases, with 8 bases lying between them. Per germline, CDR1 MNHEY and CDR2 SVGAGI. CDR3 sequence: CASSKTGYGYTF. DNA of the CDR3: TGTGCCAGCAGTAAGACAGGCTATGGCTACACCTTC.

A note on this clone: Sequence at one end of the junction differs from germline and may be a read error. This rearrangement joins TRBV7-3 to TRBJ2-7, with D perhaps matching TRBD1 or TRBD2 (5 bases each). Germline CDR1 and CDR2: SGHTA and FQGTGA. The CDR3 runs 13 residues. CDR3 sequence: CASSLDPGTQIHF. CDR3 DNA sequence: TGTGCCAGCAGCTTAGATCCAGGGACCCAAATCCATTTC.

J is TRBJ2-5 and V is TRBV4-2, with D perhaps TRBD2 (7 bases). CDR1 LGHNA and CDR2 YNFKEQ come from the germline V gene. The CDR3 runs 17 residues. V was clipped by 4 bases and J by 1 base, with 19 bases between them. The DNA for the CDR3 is TGTGCCAGCAGCCGGGACGGGGGGCCGGCCTTCCAAGAGACCCAGTACTTC. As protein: CASSRDGGPAFQETQYF.

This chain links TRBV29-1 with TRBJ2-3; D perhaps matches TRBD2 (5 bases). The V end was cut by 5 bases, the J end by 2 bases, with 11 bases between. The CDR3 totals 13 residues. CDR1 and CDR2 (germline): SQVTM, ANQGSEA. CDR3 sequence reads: CSVSAGPTDTQYF. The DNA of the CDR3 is TGCAGCGTTAGTGCGGGCCCCACAGATACGCAGTATTTT.

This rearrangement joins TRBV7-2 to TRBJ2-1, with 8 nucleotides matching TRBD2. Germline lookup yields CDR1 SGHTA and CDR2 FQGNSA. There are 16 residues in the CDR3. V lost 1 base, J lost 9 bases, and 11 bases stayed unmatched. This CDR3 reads CASSLDGTSSSSEQFF. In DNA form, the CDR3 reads TGTGCCAGCAGCTTAGATGGGACTAGTTCATCGAGTGAGCAGTTCTTC.

The CDR3 DNA follows: TGCGCCAGCAGTGCACCACGAGAAACTGGAAACACCATATATTTT. Translating it yields CASSAPRETGNTIYF. This rearrangement joins TRBV10-2 to TRBJ1-3; D is unclear. CDR1 WSHSY and CDR2 SAAADI come from the germline V gene. This CDR3 has 15 amino acids. Trimming removed 4 bases from V and 2 bases from J, with 12 bases in between.

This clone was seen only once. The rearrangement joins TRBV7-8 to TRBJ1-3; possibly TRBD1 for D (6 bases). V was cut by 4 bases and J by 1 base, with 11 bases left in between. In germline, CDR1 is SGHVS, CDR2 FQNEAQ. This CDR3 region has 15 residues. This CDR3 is CASSSLQGSGNTIYF. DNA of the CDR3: TGTGCCAGCAGCTCCTTACAGGGATCTGGAAACACCATATATTTT.

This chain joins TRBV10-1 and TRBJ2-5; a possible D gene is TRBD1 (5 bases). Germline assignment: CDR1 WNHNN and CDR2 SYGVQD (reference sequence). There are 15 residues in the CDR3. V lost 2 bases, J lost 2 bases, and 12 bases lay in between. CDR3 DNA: TGCGCCAGCAGTGAGAGCTGGCAGGGTCAAGAGACCCAGTACTTC. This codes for CASSESWQGQETQYF.

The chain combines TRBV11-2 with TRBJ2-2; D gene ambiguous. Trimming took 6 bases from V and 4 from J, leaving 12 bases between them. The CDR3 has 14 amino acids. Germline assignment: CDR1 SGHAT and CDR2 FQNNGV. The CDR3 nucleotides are TGTGCCAGCAGTCCTACGGGCGCCACCGGGGAGCTGTTTTTT. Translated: CASSPTGATGELFF.

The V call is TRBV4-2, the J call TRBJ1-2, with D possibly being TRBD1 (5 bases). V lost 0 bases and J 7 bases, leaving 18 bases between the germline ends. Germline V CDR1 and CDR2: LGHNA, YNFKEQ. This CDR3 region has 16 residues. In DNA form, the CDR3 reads TGTGCCAGCAGCCAAGATCTTCGGACGGGGGTTACTGGCTACACCTTC. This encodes CASSQDLRTGVTGYTF.

CDR3 nucleotides: TGTGCCAGCAGCTTAGATTTGGCAGGGGGTGGTGGCTACACCTTC. Protein: CASSLDLAGGGGYTF. The chain links TRBV7-9 to TRBJ1-2; 7 nucleotides agree with TRBD1. The germline CDR1 and CDR2 sequences are SEHNR and FQNEAQ (reference sequence). Trimming cost V 1 base and J 7 bases; bases outside gene matches: 9. The CDR3 loop spans 15 amino acids. The full variable domain, completed using reference TRBV7-9 and TRBJ1-2, is DTGVSQNPRHKITKRGQNVTFRCDPISEHNRLYWYRQTLGQGPEFLTYFQNEAQLEKSRLLSDRFSAERPKGSFSTLEIQRTEQGDSAMYLCASSLDLAGGGGYTFGSGTRLTVV.

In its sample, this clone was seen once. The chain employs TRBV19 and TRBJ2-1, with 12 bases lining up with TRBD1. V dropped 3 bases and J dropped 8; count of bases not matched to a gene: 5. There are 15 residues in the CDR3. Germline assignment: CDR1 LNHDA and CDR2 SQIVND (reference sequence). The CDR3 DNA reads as TGTGCCAGTAGTATGGGACAGGGGGCACGGTATGAGCAGTTCTTC. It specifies CASSMGQGARYEQFF.

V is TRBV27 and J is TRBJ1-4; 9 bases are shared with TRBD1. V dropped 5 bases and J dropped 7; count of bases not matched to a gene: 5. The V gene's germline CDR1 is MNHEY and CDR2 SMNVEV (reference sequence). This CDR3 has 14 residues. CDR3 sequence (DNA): TGTGCCAGCAGTAAGGGACAGGGAGGTGAAAAACTGTTTTTT. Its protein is CASSKGQGGEKLFF.

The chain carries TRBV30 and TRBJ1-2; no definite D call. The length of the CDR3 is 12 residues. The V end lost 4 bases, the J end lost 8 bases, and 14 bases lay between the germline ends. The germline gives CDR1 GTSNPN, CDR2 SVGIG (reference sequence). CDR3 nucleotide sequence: TGTGCCTGGACCGCAGGAACCGGGGGCTACACCTTC. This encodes CAWTAGTGGYTF.

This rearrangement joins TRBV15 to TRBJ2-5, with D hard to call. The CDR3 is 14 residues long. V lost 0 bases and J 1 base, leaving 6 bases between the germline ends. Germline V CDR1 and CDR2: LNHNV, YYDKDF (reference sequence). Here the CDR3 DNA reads TGTGCCACCAGCAGAGATAGGAGCCAAGAGACCCAGTACTTC. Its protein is CATSRDRSQETQYF.

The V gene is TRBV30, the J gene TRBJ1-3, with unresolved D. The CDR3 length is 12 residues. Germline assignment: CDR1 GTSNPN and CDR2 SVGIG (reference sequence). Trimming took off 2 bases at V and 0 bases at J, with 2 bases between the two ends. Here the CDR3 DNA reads TGTGCCTGGAGTCTCTCTGGAAACACCATATATTTT. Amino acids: CAWSLSGNTIYF.

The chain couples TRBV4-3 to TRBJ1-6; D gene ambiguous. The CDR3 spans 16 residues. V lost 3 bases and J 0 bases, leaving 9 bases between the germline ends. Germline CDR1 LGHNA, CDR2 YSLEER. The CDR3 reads CASSQNLRSYNSPLHF. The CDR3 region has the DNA TGCGCCAGCAGCCAGAACCTGCGCTCCTATAATTCACCCCTCCACTTT.